This entry features one T cell receptor beta chain sequence. Its target is unknown. One entry per CDR3 protein results from TCRdb running MiXCR on the 5' RACE reads. The sample has about 200,000 distinct CDR3 sequences; less than 9.5% are singletons. Only healthy Caucasians were enrolled as donors. These data are taken from a study of identical twins. Study-wide results and caveats: One should note that invariant MAIT and iNKT cells could partly confound zero-insertion analyses. Cord blood's abundant beta clonotypes had fewer insertions, unlike memory repertoires.

The CDR3 totals 12 residues. Germline V lookup: CDR1 SQVTM, CDR2 ANQGSEA. The V gene lost 5 bases and the J gene lost 5 bases, with 13 bases spanning the gap. Sequences were obtained from memory (CD45RO+) T cells sorted from blood. The chain employs TRBV29-1 and TRBJ2-7; D perhaps matches TRBD1 (7 bases). This clonotype was sampled from a woman younger than 30 in good health. The CDR3: CSVLRRGDEQYF. The CDR3 region has the DNA TGCAGCGTTCTCCGCAGGGGGGACGAGCAGTACTTC.